Below, 8 T cell receptor beta chains from the same sample are listed, as sequenced in a study of graft-versus-host responses after intestinal transplantation. Using immunoSEQ multiplex PCR, the repertoire was profiled, and TCRdb retains in-frame clones only, with some absent. The sample shows about 27,000 clones, over 90% of them seen only once. Sample: PBMCs, taken 18 days after transplant. The receptors originated from a human patient who received an intestinal transplant, so some T cells may come from the graft donor.

This clone came up once. This chain joins TRBV4-1 and TRBJ1-3; no firm D call. Trimming shortened V by 1 base and J by 1 base, and 11 bases separated the two germline ends. CDR1 and CDR2 (germline): MGHRA, YSYEKL. There are 16 residues in the CDR3. CDR3 nucleotides: TGCGCCAGCAGCCAAGTCATCTGGGGTTCTGGAAACACCATATATTTT. Its protein is CASSQVIWGSGNTIYF.

The chain uses TRBV5-5 and TRBJ2-7; no firm D call. V dropped 7 bases and J dropped 5 bases, with 16 bases sitting between them. Germline CDR1 and CDR2: SGHKS and YYEKEE (reference sequence). The CDR3 is made up of 13 amino acids. The CDR3 DNA follows: TGTGCCAGCTGGGGTTTTCCTTTGCACGAGCAGTACTTC. Its protein product is CASWGFPLHEQYF.

The chain is built from TRBV15 and TRBJ1-4, with D tentatively TRBD1 (5 bases). Germline CDR1 is LNHNV and CDR2 is YYDKDF (reference sequence). V was clipped by 8 bases and J by 8 bases, with 12 bases between them. The CDR3 totals 12 residues. The CDR3 reads CATGAGLEKLFF. In DNA, the CDR3 is TGTGCCACCGGGGCAGGGCTGGAAAAACTGTTTTTT.

This clone was found once. The chain couples TRBV11-2 to TRBJ2-1; 13 bases align to TRBD2. V was pared by 5 bases and J by 2 bases, with 0 bases of the junction left unmatched. This CDR3 has 15 residues. Looked up from germline, CDR1 is SGHAT and CDR2 is FQNNGV. The CDR3 nucleotides read TGTGCCAGCAGCGGGACTAGCGGGACCTACAATGAGCAGTTCTTC. Residues: CASSGTSGTYNEQFF.

The chain recombines TRBV12-5 with TRBJ1-5; D gene ambiguous. The CDR3 length is 15 residues. Per the germline V gene, CDR1 is LGHNT and CDR2 is FRNRAP. The V gene lost 6 bases and the J gene lost 2 bases, with 14 bases spanning the gap. The CDR3 protein is CASGADPGGNQPQHF. The CDR3, as DNA: TGTGCTAGTGGGGCCGACCCCGGGGGCAATCAGCCCCAGCATTTT.

This clone was recorded once. The chain has TRBV5-6 and TRBJ1-3; a possible D gene is TRBD1 (5 bases). This CDR3 is built from 16 residues. With 0 bases removed from V and 8 bases from J, the gap between germline ends came to 18 bases. Germline values: CDR1 SGHDT, CDR2 YYEEEE. The CDR3 DNA follows: TGTGCCAGCAGCTTGGGGACCGGGACCTTGGGAGACACCATATATTTT. It is translated as CASSLGTGTLGDTIYF.

This clone came up a few times. The same CDR3 arises from other DNA sequences in this sample as well. The genes are TRBV19 and TRBJ2-1, with 7 bases identical to TRBD1. The CDR3 has 13 amino acids. V shed 5 bases, J shed 3 bases, and the junction held 1 base outside the gene matches. The V gene's germline CDR1 is LNHDA and CDR2 SQIVND (reference sequence). The CDR3 DNA is TGTGCCAGTAGTCGGGACAGCTACAATGAGCAGTTCTTC. This sequence encodes CASSRDSYNEQFF.

The chain employs TRBV6-1 and TRBJ1-5, with 7 bases matching TRBD1. Germline V gene sequence: CDR1 MNHNS, CDR2 SASEGT. CDR3 length: 17 amino acids. V was pared by 4 bases and J by 4 bases, with 13 bases of the junction left unmatched. The CDR3 sequence: CASSGPRLGGGNQPQHF. The DNA of the CDR3 is TGTGCCAGCAGTGGACCAAGGTTAGGGGGCGGGAATCAGCCCCAGCATTTT.